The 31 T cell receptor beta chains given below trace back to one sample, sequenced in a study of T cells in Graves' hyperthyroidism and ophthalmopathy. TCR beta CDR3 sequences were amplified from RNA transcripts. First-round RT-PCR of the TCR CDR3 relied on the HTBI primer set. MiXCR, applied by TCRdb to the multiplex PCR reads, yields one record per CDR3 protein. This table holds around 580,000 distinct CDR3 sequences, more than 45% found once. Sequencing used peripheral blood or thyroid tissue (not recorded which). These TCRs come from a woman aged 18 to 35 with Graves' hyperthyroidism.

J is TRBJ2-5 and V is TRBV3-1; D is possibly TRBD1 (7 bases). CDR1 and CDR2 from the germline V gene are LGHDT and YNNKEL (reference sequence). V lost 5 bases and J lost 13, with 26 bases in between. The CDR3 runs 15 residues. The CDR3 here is CASSGRDSSGEILYF. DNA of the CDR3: TGTGCCAGCAGCGGAAGGGACAGTAGCGGAGAGATCCTGTACTTC.

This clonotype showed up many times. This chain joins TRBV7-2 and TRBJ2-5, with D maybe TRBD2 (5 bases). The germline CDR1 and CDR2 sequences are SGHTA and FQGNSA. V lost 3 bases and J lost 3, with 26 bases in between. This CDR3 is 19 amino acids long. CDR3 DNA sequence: TGTGCCAGCAGCTTGGTTTTTTACCCTGGACTCCCAAGGGAAGAGACCCAGTACTTC. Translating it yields CASSLVFYPGLPREETQYF.

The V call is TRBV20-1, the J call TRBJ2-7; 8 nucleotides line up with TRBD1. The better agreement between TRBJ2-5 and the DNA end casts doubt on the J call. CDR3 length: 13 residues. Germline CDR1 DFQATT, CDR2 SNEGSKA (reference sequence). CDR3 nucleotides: TGCAGTGCCTATACCGGGACAGGCGAGACCCAGTACTTC. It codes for CSAYTGTGETQYF.

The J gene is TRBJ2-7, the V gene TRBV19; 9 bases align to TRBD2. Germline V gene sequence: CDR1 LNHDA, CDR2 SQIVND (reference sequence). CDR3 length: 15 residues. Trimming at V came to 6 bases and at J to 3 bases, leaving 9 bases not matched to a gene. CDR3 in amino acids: CASSGPGTSIYEQYF. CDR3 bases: TGTGCCAGTAGCGGCCCCGGGACTAGCATCTACGAGCAGTACTTC.

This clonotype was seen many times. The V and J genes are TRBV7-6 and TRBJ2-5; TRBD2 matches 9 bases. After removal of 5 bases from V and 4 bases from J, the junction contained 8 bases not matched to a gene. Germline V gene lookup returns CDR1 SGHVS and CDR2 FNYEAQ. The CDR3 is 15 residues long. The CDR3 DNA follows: TGTGCCAGCAGCCCATCCGGGACTAGCACAGAGACCCAGTACTTC. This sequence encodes CASSPSGTSTETQYF.

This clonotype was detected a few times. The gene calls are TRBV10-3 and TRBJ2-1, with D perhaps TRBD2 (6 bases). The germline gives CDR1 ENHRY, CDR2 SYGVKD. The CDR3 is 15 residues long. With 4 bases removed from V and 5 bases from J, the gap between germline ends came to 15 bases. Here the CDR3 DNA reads TGTGCCATCAGTGCCGGGAGCCAAGGGGACAATGAGCAGTTCTTC. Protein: CAISAGSQGDNEQFF.

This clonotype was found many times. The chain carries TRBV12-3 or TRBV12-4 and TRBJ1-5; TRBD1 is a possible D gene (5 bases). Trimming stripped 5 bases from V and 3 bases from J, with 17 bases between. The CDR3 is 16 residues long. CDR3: CASSKTDRDFNQPQHF. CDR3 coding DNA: TGTGCCAGCAGTAAAACCGACAGAGATTTCAATCAGCCCCAGCATTTT.

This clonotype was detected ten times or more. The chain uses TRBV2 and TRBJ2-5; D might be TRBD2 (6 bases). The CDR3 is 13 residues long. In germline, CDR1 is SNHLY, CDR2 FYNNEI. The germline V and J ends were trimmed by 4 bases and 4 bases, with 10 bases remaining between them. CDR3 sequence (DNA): TGTGCCAGCAGTGGGGGACTCCTAGAGACCCAGTACTTC. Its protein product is CASSGGLLETQYF.

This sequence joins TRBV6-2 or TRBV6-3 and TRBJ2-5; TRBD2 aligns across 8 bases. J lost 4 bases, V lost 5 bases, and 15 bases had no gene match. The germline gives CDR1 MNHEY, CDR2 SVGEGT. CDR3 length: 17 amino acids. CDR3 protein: CASSPLSGTRSRETQYF. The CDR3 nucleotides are TGTGCCAGCAGTCCCCTTAGCGGGACTAGGAGCCGAGAGACCCAGTACTTC.

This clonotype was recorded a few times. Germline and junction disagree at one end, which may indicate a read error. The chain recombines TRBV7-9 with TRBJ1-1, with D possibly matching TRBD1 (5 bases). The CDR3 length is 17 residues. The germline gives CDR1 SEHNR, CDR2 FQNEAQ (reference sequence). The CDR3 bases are TGTGCCAGCAGCTTAGCCGCTTTGACAGCCATGAACACTGCAGCTTTCTTT. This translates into CASSLAALTAMNTAAFF.

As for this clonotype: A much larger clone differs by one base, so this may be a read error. CDR3 coding DNA: TGCAGTGCTTCCCAACAGGTCCGTAGGGGGACCCAGTACTTC. Encoded protein: CSASQQVRRGTQYF. The chain uses TRBV20-1 and TRBJ2-5, with D maybe TRBD1 (5 bases). The length of the CDR3 is 14 residues. Trimming removed 5 bases from V and 7 bases from J, with 20 bases in between. Per the germline V gene, CDR1 is DFQATT and CDR2 is SNEGSKA (reference sequence).

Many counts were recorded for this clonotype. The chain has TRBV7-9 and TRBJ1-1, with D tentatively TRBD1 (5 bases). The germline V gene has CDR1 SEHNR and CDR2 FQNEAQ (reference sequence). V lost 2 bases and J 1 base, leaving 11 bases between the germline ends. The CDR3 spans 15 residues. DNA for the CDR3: TGTGCCAGCAGCTTAAGGAGACAGAAGAACACTGAAGCTTTCTTT. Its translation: CASSLRRQKNTEAFF.

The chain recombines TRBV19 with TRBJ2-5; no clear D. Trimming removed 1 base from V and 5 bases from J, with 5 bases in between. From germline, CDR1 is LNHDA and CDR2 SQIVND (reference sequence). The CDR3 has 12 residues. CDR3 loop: CASSIGIETQYF. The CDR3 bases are TGTGCCAGTAGTATAGGGATTGAGACCCAGTACTTC.

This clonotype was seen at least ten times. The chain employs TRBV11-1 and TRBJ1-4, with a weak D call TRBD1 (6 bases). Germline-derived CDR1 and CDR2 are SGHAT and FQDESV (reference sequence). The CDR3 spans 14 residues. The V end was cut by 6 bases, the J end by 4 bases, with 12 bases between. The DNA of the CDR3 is TGTGCCAGCAGTTGGACAGCAGATAATGAAAAACTGTTTTTT. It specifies CASSWTADNEKLFF. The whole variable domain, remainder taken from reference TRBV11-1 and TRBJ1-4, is EAEVAQSPRYKITEKSQAVAFWCDPISGHATLYWYRQILGQGPELLVQFQDESVVDDSQLPKDRFSAERLKGVDSTLKIQPAELGDSAMYLCASSWTADNEKLFFGSGTQLSVL.

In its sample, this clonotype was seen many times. DNA of the CDR3: TGCGCCAGCAGCTCCGGGACAGAAGATCAGCCCCAGCATTTT. This gives the protein CASSSGTEDQPQHF. This chain connects TRBV5-1 to TRBJ1-5; 7 nucleotides align to TRBD1. V shed 3 bases, J shed 5 bases, and the junction held 5 bases outside the gene matches. This CDR3 has 14 residues. Germline lookup yields CDR1 SGHRS and CDR2 YFSETQ.

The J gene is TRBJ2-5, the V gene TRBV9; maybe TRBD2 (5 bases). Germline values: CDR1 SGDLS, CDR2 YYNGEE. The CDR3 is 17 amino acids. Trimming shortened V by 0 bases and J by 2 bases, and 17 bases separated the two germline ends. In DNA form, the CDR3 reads TGTGCCAGCAGCGTAGCTCAGGACCTAGCCCTACAAGAGACCCAGTACTTC. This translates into CASSVAQDLALQETQYF.

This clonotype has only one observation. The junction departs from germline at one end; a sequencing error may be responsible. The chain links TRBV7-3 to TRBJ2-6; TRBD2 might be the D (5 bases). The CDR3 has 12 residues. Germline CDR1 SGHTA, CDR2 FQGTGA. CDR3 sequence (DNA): TGTGCCAGCAGGGACCACAGCGGCACTGAAGCTTTC. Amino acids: CASRDHSGTEAF.

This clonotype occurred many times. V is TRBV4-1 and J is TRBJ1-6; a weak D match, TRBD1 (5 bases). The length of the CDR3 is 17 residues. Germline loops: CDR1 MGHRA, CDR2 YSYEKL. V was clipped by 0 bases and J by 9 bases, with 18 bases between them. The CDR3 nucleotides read TGCGCCAGCAGCCAAGATCAGGTCGGGGCTGGTATTTCACCCCTCCACTTT. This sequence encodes CASSQDQVGAGISPLHF.

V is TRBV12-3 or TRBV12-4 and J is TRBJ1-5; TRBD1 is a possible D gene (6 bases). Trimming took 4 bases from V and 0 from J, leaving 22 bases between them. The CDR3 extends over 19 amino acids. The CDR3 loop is CASSSAPGTLRSSNQPQHF. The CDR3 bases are TGTGCCAGCAGTTCAGCCCCCGGGACACTTAGAAGTAGCAATCAGCCCCAGCATTTT.

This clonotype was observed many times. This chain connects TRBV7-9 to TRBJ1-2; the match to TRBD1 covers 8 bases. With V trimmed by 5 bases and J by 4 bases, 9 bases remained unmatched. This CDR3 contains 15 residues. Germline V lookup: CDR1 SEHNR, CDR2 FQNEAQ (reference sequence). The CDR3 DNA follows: TGTGCCAGCAGCCAAGGGGGACAGGTGTCCTATGGCTACACCTTC. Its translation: CASSQGGQVSYGYTF.

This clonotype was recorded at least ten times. The CDR3 DNA reads TGTGCCAGTAGTTCGGCAGCCCAAGAGACCCAGTACTTC. As protein: CASSSAAQETQYF. The V call is TRBV19, the J call TRBJ2-5; D remains unclear. Per germline, CDR1 LNHDA and CDR2 SQIVND (reference sequence). This CDR3 region has 13 residues. V lost 5 bases and J 1 base, leaving 8 bases between the germline ends.

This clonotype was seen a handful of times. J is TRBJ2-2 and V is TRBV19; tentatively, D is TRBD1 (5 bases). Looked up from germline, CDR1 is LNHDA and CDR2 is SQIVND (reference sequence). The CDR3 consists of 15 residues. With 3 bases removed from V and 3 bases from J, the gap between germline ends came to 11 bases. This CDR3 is CASSMKGYDTGELFF. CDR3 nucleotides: TGTGCCAGTAGTATGAAGGGGTATGACACCGGGGAGCTGTTTTTT.

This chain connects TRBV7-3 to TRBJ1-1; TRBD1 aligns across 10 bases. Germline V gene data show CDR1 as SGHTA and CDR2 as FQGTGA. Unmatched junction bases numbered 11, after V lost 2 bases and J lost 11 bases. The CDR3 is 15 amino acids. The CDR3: CASSLGDRGYLAAFF. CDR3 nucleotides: TGTGCCAGCAGCTTAGGGGACAGGGGTTACTTAGCGGCTTTCTTT. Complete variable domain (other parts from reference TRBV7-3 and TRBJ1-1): GAGVSQTPSNKVTEKGKYVELRCDPISGHTALYWYRQSLGQGPEFLIYFQGTGAADDSGLPNDRFFAVRPEGSVSTLKIQRTERGDSAVYLCASSLGDRGYLAAFFGQGTRLTVV.

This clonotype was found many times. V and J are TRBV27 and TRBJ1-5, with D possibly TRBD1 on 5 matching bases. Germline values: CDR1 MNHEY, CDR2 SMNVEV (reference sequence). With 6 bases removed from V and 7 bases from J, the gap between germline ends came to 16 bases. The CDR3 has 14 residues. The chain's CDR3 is CASSARGDLQPQHF. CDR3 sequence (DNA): TGTGCCAGCAGCGCCCGGGGGGATTTGCAGCCCCAGCATTTT.

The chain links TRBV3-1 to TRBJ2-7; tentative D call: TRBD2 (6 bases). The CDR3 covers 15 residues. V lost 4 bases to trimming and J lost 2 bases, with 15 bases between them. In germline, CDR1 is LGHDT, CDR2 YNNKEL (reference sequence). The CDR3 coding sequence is TGTGCCAGCAGCCCCTCACCTACGGGAGCCTACGAGCAGTACTTC. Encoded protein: CASSPSPTGAYEQYF.

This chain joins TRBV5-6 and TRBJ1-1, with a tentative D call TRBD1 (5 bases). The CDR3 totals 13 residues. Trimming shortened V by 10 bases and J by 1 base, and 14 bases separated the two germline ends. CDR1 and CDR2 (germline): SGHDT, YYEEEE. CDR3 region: CAWSRDWNTEAFF. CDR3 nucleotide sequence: TGTGCCTGGTCCCGGGACTGGAACACTGAAGCTTTCTTT.

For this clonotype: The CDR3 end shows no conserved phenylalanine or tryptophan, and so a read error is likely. The DNA for the CDR3 is TGTGCCAGTAGTATAGGACAGATGAACACTGAAGCTTTCTCT. The encoded protein is CASSIGQMNTEAFS. The V call is TRBV19, the J call TRBJ1-1, with a weak D call TRBD1 (5 bases). CDR1 LNHDA and CDR2 SQIVND come from the germline V gene (reference sequence). This CDR3 comprises 14 residues. Trimming removed 1 base from V and 0 bases from J, with 6 bases in between.

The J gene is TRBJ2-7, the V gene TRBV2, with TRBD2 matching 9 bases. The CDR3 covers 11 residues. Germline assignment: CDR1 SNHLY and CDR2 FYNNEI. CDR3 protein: CASGRNHEQYF. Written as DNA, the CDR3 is TGTGCTAGCGGGAGAAACCACGAGCAGTACTTC.

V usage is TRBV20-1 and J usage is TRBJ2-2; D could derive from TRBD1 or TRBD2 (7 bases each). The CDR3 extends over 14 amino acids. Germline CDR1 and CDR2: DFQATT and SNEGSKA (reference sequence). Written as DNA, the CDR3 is TGCAGCGTTGTCTACAGGGGAGGGACCGGGGAGCTGTTTTTT. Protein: CSVVYRGGTGELFF.

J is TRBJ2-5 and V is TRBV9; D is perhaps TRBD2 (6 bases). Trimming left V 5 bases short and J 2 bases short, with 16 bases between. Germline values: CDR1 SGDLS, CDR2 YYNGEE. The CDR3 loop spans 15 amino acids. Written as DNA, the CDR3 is TGTGCCAGCAGTGACCTCGAGGGAGGTCAAGAGACCCAGTACTTC. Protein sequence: CASSDLEGGQETQYF.

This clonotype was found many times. As DNA, the CDR3 is TGTGCCAGTAGTACGGTGGACAGGGCGTGGCGAGAGGATGGCTACACCTTC. Translated, it gives CASSTVDRAWREDGYTF. J is TRBJ1-2 and V is TRBV19, with 8 positions matching TRBD1. After removal of 4 bases from V and 6 bases from J, the junction contained 16 bases not matched to a gene. The CDR3 is 17 residues long. The germline CDR1 and CDR2 sequences are LNHDA and SQIVND (reference sequence).